This T cell receptor (beta chain) was sequenced during a study of early T cells in non-severe SARS-CoV-2 infection. TCRdb redid the calling of the 5' RACE reads with MiXCR, one entry per CDR3 protein. Counted here are more than 55,000 distinct CDR3 sequences, approximately 9% occurring once; the ten biggest clones make up 17%. CDR1 is KGHDR and CDR2 is SFDVKD in the germline V gene. The CDR3 is made up of 16 amino acids. The V end was cut by 4 bases, the J end by 7 bases, with 19 bases between. This clonotype was recorded at least ten times. The gene calls are TRBV24-1 and TRBJ2-1, with D maybe TRBD1 (6 bases). Sequencing was performed on whole blood. The TCR originated in an adult who was a healthcare worker with PCR-confirmed SARS-CoV-2 infection or an uninfected control (not recorded which). CDR3 in amino acids: CATSESVTGVRNEQFF. DNA for the CDR3: TGTGCCACCAGTGAATCCGTGACAGGAGTAAGAAATGAGCAGTTCTTC.